Presented here are 27 T cell receptor beta chains from one specimen sequenced in a study of response to subunit inactivated influenza vaccine. One entry per CDR3 protein, called by TCRdb with MiXCR from the RT-PCR reads. This table has 500,000 to 600,000 distinct CDR3 sequences, approximately 12% appearing once. Sequenced here: PBMCs from blood, sampled on the day of vaccination. These receptors originate from a man over 45 who received an inactivated influenza vaccine.

This clonotype was recorded a few times. V is TRBV7-2 and J is TRBJ1-3; D gene ambiguous. The CDR3 sequence is 14 residues long. Germline V gene lookup returns CDR1 SGHTA and CDR2 FQGNSA. V was cut by 5 bases and J by 0 bases, with 8 bases left in between. The CDR3 bases are TGTGCCAGCAGCCATAACCCCTCTGGAAACACCATATATTTT. This codes for CASSHNPSGNTIYF. The whole variable domain, filled in from reference TRBV7-2 and TRBJ1-3, reads GAGVSQSPSNKVTEKGKDVELRCDPISGHTALYWYRQSLGQGLEFLIYFQGNSAPDKSGLPSDRFSAERTGGSVSTLTIQRTQQEDSAVYLCASSHNPSGNTIYFGEGSWLTVV.

This clonotype appeared a few times. This chain uses TRBV20-1 with TRBJ2-1; 11 bases agree with TRBD2. The ends lost 0 bases at V and 4 bases at J; junction bases unmatched: 11. The CDR3 totals 18 residues. From germline, CDR1 is DFQATT and CDR2 SNEGSKA (reference sequence). CDR3 amino acids: CSARDVIAGGPSYNEQFF. Here the CDR3 DNA reads TGCAGTGCTAGAGATGTGATAGCGGGAGGGCCGAGTTACAATGAGCAGTTCTTC.

The V gene is TRBV12-3 or TRBV12-4, the J gene TRBJ2-3; no firm D call. V dropped 8 bases and J dropped 1 base, with 10 bases sitting between them. The CDR3 contains 13 residues. The CDR3 protein is CASGRGRTDTQYF. CDR3 DNA sequence: TGTGCCAGCGGGCGCGGCCGCACAGATACGCAGTATTTT.

A few counts support this clonotype. The chain uses TRBV7-2 and TRBJ2-7; D remains unclear. The CDR3 contains 13 residues. CDR1 SGHTA and CDR2 FQGNSA come from the germline V gene. V lost 1 base and J 6 bases, leaving 10 bases between the germline ends. CDR3 DNA sequence: TGTGCCAGCAGCTTAGTATTTATCTCCGAGCAGTACTTC. Translated, it gives CASSLVFISEQYF.

The chain is built from TRBV5-1 and TRBJ2-1; tentative D call: TRBD1 (5 bases). The CDR3 spans 16 residues. The germline V gene has CDR1 SGHRS and CDR2 YFSETQ. The ends were cut back, 3 bases at V and 4 bases at J, with 17 bases in the middle. CDR3 residues: CASSYRPSGPYNEQFF. DNA of the CDR3: TGCGCCAGCAGCTATCGACCATCAGGGCCTTACAATGAGCAGTTCTTC.

The table lists this clonotype with a few counts. The rearrangement links TRBV7-2 to TRBJ2-7; D may be TRBD2 (5 bases). CDR3 length: 15 amino acids. Germline CDR1 is SGHTA and CDR2 is FQGNSA. Trimming shortened V by 2 bases and J by 2 bases, and 13 bases separated the two germline ends. In DNA form, the CDR3 reads TGTGCCAGCAGCTTAATGGCGGGTCCCCCCTACGAGCAGTACTTC. It encodes CASSLMAGPPYEQYF.

This clonotype occurred many times. The V call is TRBV7-8, the J call TRBJ2-2; TRBD1 matches 8 bases. Germline V gene lookup returns CDR1 SGHVS and CDR2 FQNEAQ. The length of the CDR3 is 18 residues. The junction had 13 bases not matched to a gene; V was cut back by 3 bases and J by 4 bases. The CDR3 DNA follows: TGTGCCAGCAGCTTGACAATTCGGACAGGGAGTACCACCGGGGAGCTGTTTTTT. Protein: CASSLTIRTGSTTGELFF. Variable domain in full (rest from reference TRBV7-8 and TRBJ2-2): GAGVSQSPRYKVAKRGQDVALRCDPISGHVSLFWYQQALGQGPEFLTYFQNEAQLDKSGLPSDRFFAERPEGSVSTLKIQRTQQEDSAVYLCASSLTIRTGSTTGELFFGEGSRLTVL.

In regard to this clonotype: Mismatch with germline at one junction end may stem from a read error. The CDR3 is CTSSPLNEQFF. Here the CDR3 DNA reads TGTACCAGCAGCCCGTTGAATGAGCAGTTCTTC. V gene TRBV28 combines with J gene TRBJ2-1; D remains unclear. In germline, CDR1 is MDHEN, CDR2 SYDVKM. This CDR3 has 11 residues. Full variable domain (remainder filled in from reference TRBV28 and TRBJ2-1): DVKVTQSSRYLVKRTGEKVFLECVQDMDHENMFWYRQDPGLGLRLIYFSYDVKMKEKGDIPEGYSVSREKKERFSLILESASTNQTSMYLCTSSPLNEQFFGPGTRLTVL.

The rearrangement joins TRBV12-3 or TRBV12-4 to TRBJ2-3; 9 positions match TRBD2. V was pared by 6 bases and J by 0 bases, with 7 bases of the junction left unmatched. The CDR3 runs to 16 residues. CDR3 residues: CASSPTGTSSTDTQYF. Here the CDR3 DNA reads TGTGCCAGCAGCCCTACCGGGACTAGCAGCACAGATACGCAGTATTTT.

This clonotype was seen more than once but under ten times. The chain has TRBV6-2 or TRBV6-3 and TRBJ2-7; D is unresolved. The length of the CDR3 is 12 residues. V was cut by 2 bases and J by 2 bases, with 4 bases left in between. From germline, CDR1 is MNHEY and CDR2 SVGEGT. CDR3 sequence: CASSYVPYEQYF. CDR3 DNA sequence: TGTGCCAGCAGTTACGTACCCTACGAGCAGTACTTC.

This rearrangement joins TRBV20-1 to TRBJ2-5; TRBD2 aligns across 7 bases. The CDR3 contains 15 residues. Germline V CDR1 and CDR2: DFQATT, SNEGSKA (reference sequence). V shed 3 bases and J 5 bases; nucleotides not matched to a gene: 12. CDR3 sequence: CSASPSGLTDETQYF. In nucleotides, the CDR3 is TGCAGTGCTAGCCCCTCGGGACTAACCGATGAGACCCAGTACTTC.

V is TRBV3-1 and J is TRBJ2-7, with TRBD2 matching over 7 bases. The V gene end was trimmed by 0 bases and the J gene end by 3 bases; junction bases not matched to a gene: 8. This CDR3 has 16 residues. Per the germline V gene, CDR1 is LGHDT and CDR2 is YNNKEL (reference sequence). Here the CDR3 DNA reads TGTGCCAGCAGCCAAGATCAAGAGACTAGCTTCTACGAGCAGTACTTC. Residues: CASSQDQETSFYEQYF.

At least ten counts were recorded for this clonotype. The chain carries TRBV4-1 and TRBJ2-7; D gene unclear. Trimming took off 0 bases at V and 3 bases at J, with 12 bases between the two ends. CDR1 MGHRA and CDR2 YSYEKL come from the germline V gene. The CDR3 has 15 amino acids. As DNA, the CDR3 is TGCGCCAGCAGCCAAGATGGCGGTGGGTTCTACGAGCAGTACTTC. It codes for CASSQDGGGFYEQYF.

At least ten counts were recorded for this clonotype. The chain recombines TRBV5-6 with TRBJ2-5; D remains unclear. This CDR3 region has 13 residues. Germline CDR1 reads SGHDT; CDR2 reads YYEEEE. Trimming removed 4 bases at V and 1 base at J, with 8 bases between. CDR3 protein: CASSRQLQETQYF. The CDR3 DNA follows: TGTGCCAGCAGCCGGCAGCTCCAAGAGACCCAGTACTTC.

The V call is TRBV20-1, the J call TRBJ2-5; D uncertain. The CDR3 covers 15 residues. Trimming took off 6 bases at V and 2 bases at J, with 19 bases between the two ends. Germline values: CDR1 DFQATT, CDR2 SNEGSKA (reference sequence). CDR3 coding DNA: TGCAGTGCCCCCCATTCGAGACCCCCGCAAGAGACCCAGTACTTC. Its protein is CSAPHSRPPQETQYF.

This clonotype was picked up many times. This rearrangement joins TRBV6-1 to TRBJ1-3, with a weak D call TRBD1 (5 bases). The germline V gene has CDR1 MNHNS and CDR2 SASEGT. This CDR3 comprises 21 residues. Between the trimmed V and J ends, which lost 6 bases and 0 bases, there was a span of 30 bases. CDR3 residues: CASRETVRGLILRDSGNTIYF. The CDR3, as DNA: TGTGCCAGCAGGGAAACAGTAAGGGGCTTGATTCTCCGAGACTCTGGAAACACCATATATTTT.

This clonotype was observed once. A much larger clonotype is one base distant, so this may be a read error. The rearrangement uses TRBV29-1 and TRBJ2-1; 10 bases fit TRBD2. The V segment lost 4 bases and the J segment 8 bases; nucleotides outside the gene matches: 8. Germline loops: CDR1 SQVTM, CDR2 ANQGSEA. CDR3 length: 14 residues. DNA of the CDR3: TGCAGCGTTGGAGGACTAGCGGCGACTTATGAGCAGTTCTTC. It yields the protein CSVGGLAATYEQFF.

In its sample, this clonotype was seen a few times. The chain couples TRBV27 to TRBJ1-2; D not certain. CDR3 length: 14 amino acids. The V gene's germline CDR1 is MNHEY and CDR2 SMNVEV (reference sequence). Trimming left V 6 bases short and J 2 bases short, with 13 bases between. In DNA, the CDR3 is TGTGCCAGCAGGATTGGACGGACGAACTATGGCTACACCTTC. Translated: CASRIGRTNYGYTF.

This chain connects TRBV5-1 to TRBJ2-7; D may be TRBD2 (5 bases). The CDR3 runs to 15 residues. The V end was cut by 0 bases, the J end by 6 bases, with 16 bases between. In germline, CDR1 is SGHRS, CDR2 YFSETQ. CDR3 in DNA: TGCGCCAGCAGCTTGGGGGGTGGTCCTACTAGCGAGCAGTACTTC. It codes for CASSLGGGPTSEQYF.

The chain joins TRBV12-3 or TRBV12-4 to TRBJ2-3; 8 bases agree with TRBD2. The CDR3 length is 15 residues. Losses at the gene ends were 5 bases for V and 1 base for J; bases not matched to a gene: 5. The CDR3 DNA reads TGTGCCAGCAGTCCCCCCGGGGGGGGCACAGATACGCAGTATTTT. Translating gives CASSPPGGGTDTQYF.

V is TRBV7-9 and J is TRBJ1-2, with a possible D match to TRBD1 (5 bases). The length of the CDR3 is 14 residues. CDR1 is SEHNR, CDR2 FQNEAQ, per germline (reference sequence). The V gene lost 5 bases and the J gene lost 4 bases, with 14 bases spanning the gap. CDR3 DNA: TGTGCCAGCAGCCCGGCCGGGGGACTCTATGGCTACACCTTC. Protein: CASSPAGGLYGYTF.

The chain has TRBV5-1 and TRBJ2-2; D gene uncertain. CDR3 size: 13 residues. Deletions cut 3 bases from V and 9 bases from J, with 12 bases between. Looked up from germline, CDR1 is SGHRS and CDR2 is YFSETQ. The CDR3 bases are TGCGCCAGCAGCTCGCCGGTTGGGTGGGAGCTGTTTTTT. Translating gives CASSSPVGWELFF. Together with reference TRBV5-1 and TRBJ2-2, the CDR3 gives the full variable domain: KAGVTQTPRYLIKTRGQQVTLSCSPISGHRSVSWYQQTPGQGLQFLFEYFSETQRNKGNFPGRFSGRQFSNSRSEMNVSTLELGDSALYLCASSSPVGWELFFGEGSRLTVL.

The rearrangement links TRBV6-2 or TRBV6-3 to TRBJ2-1; D is undetermined. CDR3 length: 14 amino acids. The V and J ends lost 4 bases and 6 bases respectively, with 13 bases between them. Per the germline V gene, CDR1 is MNHEY and CDR2 is SVGEGT. Here the CDR3 reads CASSSPLLGNEQFF. The CDR3 region has the DNA TGTGCCAGCAGTTCCCCCCTCCTAGGCAATGAGCAGTTCTTC.

This clonotype was picked up many times. The gene calls are TRBV12-3 or TRBV12-4 and TRBJ2-5; TRBD2 is a possible D gene (6 bases). The CDR3 extends over 14 amino acids. The germline V and J ends were trimmed by 8 bases and 4 bases, with 17 bases remaining between them. This CDR3 reads CASSHEEGGETQYF. The CDR3 DNA is TGTGCCAGCTCTCACGAGGAGGGAGGAGAGACCCAGTACTTC.

This clonotype appeared a few times. The genes are TRBV6-5 and TRBJ2-3; unclear D gene. CDR3 length: 14 residues. Trimming pared 2 bases from V and 4 bases from J, leaving 10 bases between. Germline CDR1 MNHEY, CDR2 SVGAGI. CDR3 nucleotides: TGTGCCAGCAGTTACGGGCAGAACGCAGATACGCAGTATTTT. Amino acid sequence: CASSYGQNADTQYF.

The chain is built from TRBV7-9 and TRBJ2-3; D might be TRBD2 (6 bases). This CDR3 is built from 15 residues. Germline lookup yields CDR1 SEHNR and CDR2 FQNEAQ (reference sequence). V was cut by 5 bases and J by 2 bases, with 14 bases left in between. The DNA of the CDR3 is TGTGCCAGCAGCGAAACGGGACTCCACACAGATACGCAGTATTTT. Encoded protein: CASSETGLHTDTQYF. The variable domain in full, completed from reference TRBV7-9 and TRBJ2-3, reads DTGVSQNPRHKITKRGQNVTFRCDPISEHNRLYWYRQTLGQGPEFLTYFQNEAQLEKSRLLSDRFSAERPKGSFSTLEIQRTEQGDSAMYLCASSETGLHTDTQYFGPGTRLTVL.

The gene calls are TRBV10-1 and TRBJ2-1; 7 nucleotides agree with TRBD2. Germline V gene data show CDR1 as WNHNN and CDR2 as SYGVQD (reference sequence). The junction had 3 bases not matched to a gene; V was cut back by 0 bases and J by 4 bases. The CDR3 extends over 15 amino acids. The CDR3 DNA is TGCGCCAGCAGTGAGTCGGCGGGAGAATACAATGAGCAGTTCTTC. Translating it yields CASSESAGEYNEQFF.